These T cell receptor beta chains were read from a single sample in a study of vaccination effects on CD4 cells after COVID-19. The method was immunoSEQ multiplex PCR; TCRdb's version includes in-frame clones alone and lacks a portion of them. The sample carries some 20,000 clones, about two thirds recorded once. Their antigens remain unidentified. The input for sequencing was CD4+ T cells from PBMCs cultured with HCoV-229E spike peptides, taken before COVID-19 vaccination. These TCRs come from a human donor who received a COVID-19 vaccine. Both conserved end residues are part of each CDR3. The D gene is left open where the match is weak.

len	v_gene	d_gene	j_gene	CDR3aa
15	TRBV7-2	TRBD1	TRBJ2-7	CASSSPDRGRGEQYF
13	TRBV19	TRBD1	TRBJ2-4	CASTDRGKNIQYF
18	TRBV6-1	-	TRBJ2-6	CASSELLGPGAGANVLTF
15	TRBV5-1	-	TRBJ2-2	CASRPTGIKAGELFF
16	TRBV7-8	-	TRBJ1-5	CASSFSPKGNNQPQHF
11	TRBV13	-	TRBJ1-3	CASSLLNTIYF
12	TRBV25-1	-	TRBJ1-1	CASSMAGTEAFF
13	TRBV12-3/TRBV12-4	-	TRBJ1-2	CASTRGIPYGYTF
12	TRBV2	-	TRBJ1-4	CASRGLGEKLFF
18	TRBV4-1	TRBD2	TRBJ2-7	CASSPRTSGGPSSYEQYF
15	TRBV19	-	TRBJ2-7	CASGDRDLGIYEQYF
18	TRBV27	TRBD2	TRBJ2-6	CASSLIGGTGYGANVLTF
17	TRBV28	TRBD2	TRBJ2-7	CASSSRTSGRANLEQYF
14	TRBV3-1/TRBV3-2	-	TRBJ2-3	CASSQMLATDTQYF